This T cell receptor beta chain was identified in a study of technical replicates of blood from several donors. TCRdb's copy holds only in-frame clones and misses some; the assay was immunoSEQ multiplex PCR. The sample includes about 81,000 clones, approximately 75% of them seen just once. The sample consisted of PBMCs. The receptor was derived from a human donor in good health. Some clones in this sample may be carry-over from other donors' samples.

The CDR3 nucleotides read TGCGCCAGCAGCCAAGATCGGCAGGGTGGCTACACCTTC. Amino acid sequence: CASSQDRQGGYTF. This chain links TRBV4-3 with TRBJ1-2; D possibly corresponds to TRBD1 (5 bases). The CDR3 consists of 13 residues. Between the trimmed V and J ends, which lost 0 bases and 7 bases, there was a span of 9 bases. Germline-derived CDR1 and CDR2 are LGHNA and YSLEER.